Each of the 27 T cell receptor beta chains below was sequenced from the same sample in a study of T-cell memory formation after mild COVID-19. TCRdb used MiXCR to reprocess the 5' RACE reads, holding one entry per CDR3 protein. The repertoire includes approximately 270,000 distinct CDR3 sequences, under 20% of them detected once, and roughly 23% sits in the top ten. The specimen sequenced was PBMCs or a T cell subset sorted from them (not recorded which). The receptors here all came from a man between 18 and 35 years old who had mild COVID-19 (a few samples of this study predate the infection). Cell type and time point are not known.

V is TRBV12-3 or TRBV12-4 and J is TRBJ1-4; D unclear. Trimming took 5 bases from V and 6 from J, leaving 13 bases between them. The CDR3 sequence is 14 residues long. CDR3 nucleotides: TGTGCCAGCAGTCCCGCCAGTTTGGATGAAAAACTGTTTTTT. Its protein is CASSPASLDEKLFF.

The CDR3 loop is CASSPIDRDNTEAFF. CDR3 in DNA: TGTGCCAGCAGCCCCATCGACAGGGACAACACTGAAGCTTTCTTT. This chain uses TRBV7-6 with TRBJ1-1; 7 bases map to TRBD1. The CDR3 loop spans 15 amino acids. The ends lost 5 bases at V and 2 bases at J; junction bases unmatched: 8. Germline values: CDR1 SGHVS, CDR2 FNYEAQ.

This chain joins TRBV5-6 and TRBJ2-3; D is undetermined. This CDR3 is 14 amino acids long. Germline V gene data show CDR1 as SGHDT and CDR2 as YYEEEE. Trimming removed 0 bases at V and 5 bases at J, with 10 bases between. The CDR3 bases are TGTGCCAGCAGCTTGGGTACTTGGGGAGATACGCAGTATTTT. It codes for CASSLGTWGDTQYF.

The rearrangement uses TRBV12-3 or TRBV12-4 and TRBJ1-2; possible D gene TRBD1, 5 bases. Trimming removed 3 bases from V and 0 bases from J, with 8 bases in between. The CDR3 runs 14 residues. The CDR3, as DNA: TGTGCCAGCAGTTTGGGACCGGCTAACTATGGCTACACCTTC. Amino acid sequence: CASSLGPANYGYTF.

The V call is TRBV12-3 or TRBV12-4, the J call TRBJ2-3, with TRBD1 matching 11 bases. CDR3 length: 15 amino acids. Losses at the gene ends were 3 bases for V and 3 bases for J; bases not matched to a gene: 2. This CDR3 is CASSLGQGETDTQYF. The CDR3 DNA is TGTGCCAGCAGTTTGGGACAGGGGGAAACAGATACGCAGTATTTT.

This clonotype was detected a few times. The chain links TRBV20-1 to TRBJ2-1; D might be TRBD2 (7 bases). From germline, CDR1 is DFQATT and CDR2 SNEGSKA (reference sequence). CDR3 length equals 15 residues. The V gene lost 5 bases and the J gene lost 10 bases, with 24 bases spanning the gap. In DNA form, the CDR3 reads TGCAGTGCTGACGAAGGGGGGGCCTCTACTTTGGAGCAGTTCTTC. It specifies CSADEGGASTLEQFF.

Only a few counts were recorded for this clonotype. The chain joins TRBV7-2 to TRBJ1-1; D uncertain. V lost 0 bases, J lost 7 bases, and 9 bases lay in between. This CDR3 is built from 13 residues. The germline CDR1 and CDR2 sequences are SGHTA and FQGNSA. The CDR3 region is CASSLAPSGEAFF. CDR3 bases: TGTGCCAGCAGCTTAGCGCCCTCCGGTGAAGCTTTCTTT.

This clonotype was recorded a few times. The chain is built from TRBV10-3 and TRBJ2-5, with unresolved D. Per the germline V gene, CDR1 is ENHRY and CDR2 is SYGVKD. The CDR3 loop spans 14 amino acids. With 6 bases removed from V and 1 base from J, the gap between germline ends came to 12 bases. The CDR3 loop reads CAIRRGASQETQYF. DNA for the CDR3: TGTGCCATCAGGCGTGGCGCCTCCCAAGAGACCCAGTACTTC.

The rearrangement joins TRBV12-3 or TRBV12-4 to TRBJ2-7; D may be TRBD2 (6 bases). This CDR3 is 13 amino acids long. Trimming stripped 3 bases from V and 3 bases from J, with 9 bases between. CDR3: CASSFGGNYEQYV. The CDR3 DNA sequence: TGTGCCAGCAGTTTTGGAGGGAACTACGAGCAGTACGTC.

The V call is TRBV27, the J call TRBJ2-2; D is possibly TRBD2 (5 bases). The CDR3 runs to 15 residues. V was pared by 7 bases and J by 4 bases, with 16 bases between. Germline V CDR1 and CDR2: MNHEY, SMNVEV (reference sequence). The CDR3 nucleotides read TGTGCCAGCAAGGTAGCGCAGGCCTTCACCGGGGAGCTGTTTTTT. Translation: CASKVAQAFTGELFF.

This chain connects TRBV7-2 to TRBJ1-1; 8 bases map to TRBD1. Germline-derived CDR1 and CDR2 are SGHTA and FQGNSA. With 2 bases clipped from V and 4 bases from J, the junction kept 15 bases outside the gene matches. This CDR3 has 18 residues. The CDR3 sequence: CASSLKTGVRMIRTEAFF. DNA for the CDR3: TGTGCCAGCAGCTTAAAGACAGGGGTGAGGATGATTCGCACTGAAGCTTTCTTT.

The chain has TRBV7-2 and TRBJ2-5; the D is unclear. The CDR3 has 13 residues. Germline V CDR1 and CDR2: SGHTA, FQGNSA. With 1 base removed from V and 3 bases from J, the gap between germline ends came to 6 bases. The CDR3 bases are TGTGCCAGCAGCTTAGTCAGAGAAGAGACCCAGTACTTC. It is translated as CASSLVREETQYF. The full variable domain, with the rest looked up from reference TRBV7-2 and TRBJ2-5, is GAGVSQSPSNKVTEKGKDVELRCDPISGHTALYWYRQSLGQGLEFLIYFQGNSAPDKSGLPSDRFSAERTGGSVSTLTIQRTQQEDSAVYLCASSLVREETQYFGPGTRLLVL.

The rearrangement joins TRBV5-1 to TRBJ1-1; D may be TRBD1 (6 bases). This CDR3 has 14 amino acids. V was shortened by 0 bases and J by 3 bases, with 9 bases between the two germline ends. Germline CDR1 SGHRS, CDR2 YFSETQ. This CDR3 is CASSLEGEYTEAFF. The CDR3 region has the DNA TGCGCCAGCAGCTTGGAGGGGGAGTACACTGAAGCTTTCTTT.

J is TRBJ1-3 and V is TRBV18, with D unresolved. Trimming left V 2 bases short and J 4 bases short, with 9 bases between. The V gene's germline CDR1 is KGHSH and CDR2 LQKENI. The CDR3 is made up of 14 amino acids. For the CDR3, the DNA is TGTGCCAGCTCACCAGGCCAACCGGGAAACACCATATATTTT. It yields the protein CASSPGQPGNTIYF.

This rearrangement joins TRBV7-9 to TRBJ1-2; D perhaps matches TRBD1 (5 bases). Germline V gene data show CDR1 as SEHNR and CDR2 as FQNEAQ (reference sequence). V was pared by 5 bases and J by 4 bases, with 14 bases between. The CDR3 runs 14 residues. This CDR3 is CASSRRDTGYGYTF. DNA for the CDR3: TGTGCCAGCAGCCGACGGGATACAGGCTATGGCTACACCTTC.

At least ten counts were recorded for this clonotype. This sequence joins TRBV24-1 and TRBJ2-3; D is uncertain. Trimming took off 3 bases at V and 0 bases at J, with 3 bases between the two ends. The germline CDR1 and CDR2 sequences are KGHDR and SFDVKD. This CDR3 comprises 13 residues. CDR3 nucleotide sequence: TGTGCCACCAGTGATGGGAGCACAGATACGCAGTATTTT. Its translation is CATSDGSTDTQYF.

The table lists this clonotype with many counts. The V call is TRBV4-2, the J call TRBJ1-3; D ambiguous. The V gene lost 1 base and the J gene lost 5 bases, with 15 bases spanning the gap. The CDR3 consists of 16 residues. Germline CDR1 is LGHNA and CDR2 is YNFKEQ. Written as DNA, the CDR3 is TGTGCCAGCAGCCAAGGCGGGAGTTCAGTAAGAAACACCATATATTTT. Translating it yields CASSQGGSSVRNTIYF.

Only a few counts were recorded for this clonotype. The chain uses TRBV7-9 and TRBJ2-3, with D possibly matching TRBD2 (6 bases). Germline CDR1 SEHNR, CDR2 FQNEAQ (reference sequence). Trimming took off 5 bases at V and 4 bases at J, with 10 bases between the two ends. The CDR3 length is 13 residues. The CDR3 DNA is TGTGCCAGCAGCCTGGCTAGCGCAGATACGCAGTATTTT. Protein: CASSLASADTQYF.

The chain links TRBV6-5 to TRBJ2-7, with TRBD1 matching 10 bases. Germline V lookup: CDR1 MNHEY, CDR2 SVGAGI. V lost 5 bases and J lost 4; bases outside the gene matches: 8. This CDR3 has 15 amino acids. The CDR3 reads CASSRAGTGEYEQYV. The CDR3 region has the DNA TGTGCCAGCAGTCGCGCCGGGACAGGGGAATACGAGCAGTACGTC.

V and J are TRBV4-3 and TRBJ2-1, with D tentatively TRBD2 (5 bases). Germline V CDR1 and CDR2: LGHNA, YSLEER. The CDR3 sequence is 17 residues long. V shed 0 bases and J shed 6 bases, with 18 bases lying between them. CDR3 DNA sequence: TGCGCCAGCAGCCAAGAAAAGGTCCCCCTCGGAGGCAATGAGCAGTTCTTC. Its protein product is CASSQEKVPLGGNEQFF.

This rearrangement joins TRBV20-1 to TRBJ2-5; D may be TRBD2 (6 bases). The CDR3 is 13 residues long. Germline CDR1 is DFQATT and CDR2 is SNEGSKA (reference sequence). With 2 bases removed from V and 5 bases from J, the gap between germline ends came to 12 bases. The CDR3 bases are TGCAGTGCTAGAAAGACTAGAGGGGAGACCCAGTACTTC. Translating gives CSARKTRGETQYF.

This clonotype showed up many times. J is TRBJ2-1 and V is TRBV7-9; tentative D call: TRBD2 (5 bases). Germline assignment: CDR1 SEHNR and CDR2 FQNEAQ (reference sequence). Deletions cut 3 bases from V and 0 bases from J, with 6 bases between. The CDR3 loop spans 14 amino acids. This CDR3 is CASSLDFSYNEQFF. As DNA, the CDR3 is TGTGCCAGCAGCTTGGACTTCTCCTACAATGAGCAGTTCTTC.

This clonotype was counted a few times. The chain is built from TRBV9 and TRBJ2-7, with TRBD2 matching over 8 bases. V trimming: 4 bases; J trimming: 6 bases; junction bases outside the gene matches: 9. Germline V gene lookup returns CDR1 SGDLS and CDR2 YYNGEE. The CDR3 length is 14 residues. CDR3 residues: CASSLGLEVGEQYF. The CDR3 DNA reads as TGTGCCAGCAGCCTGGGACTAGAAGTTGGCGAGCAGTACTTC.

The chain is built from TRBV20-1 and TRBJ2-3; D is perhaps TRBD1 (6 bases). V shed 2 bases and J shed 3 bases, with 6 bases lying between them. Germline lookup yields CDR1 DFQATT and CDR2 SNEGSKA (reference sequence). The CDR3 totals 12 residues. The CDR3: CSARQGTDTQYF. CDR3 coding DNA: TGCAGTGCTAGACAGGGGACAGATACGCAGTATTTT.

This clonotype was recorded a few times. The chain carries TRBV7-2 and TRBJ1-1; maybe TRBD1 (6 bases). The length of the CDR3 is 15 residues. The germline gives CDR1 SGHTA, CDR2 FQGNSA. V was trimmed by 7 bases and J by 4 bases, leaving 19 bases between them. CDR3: CASILVWGLGTEAFF. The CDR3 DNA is TGTGCCAGCATCCTGGTTTGGGGGCTCGGCACTGAAGCTTTCTTT.

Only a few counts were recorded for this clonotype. The DNA for the CDR3 is TGTGCCAGCAGCCTCCTATCAGGGGGGACTAACTATGGCTACACCTTC. Its translation is CASSLLSGGTNYGYTF. The genes are TRBV7-9 and TRBJ1-2; 7 bases map to TRBD1. Losses at the gene ends were 5 bases for V and 0 bases for J; bases not matched to a gene: 9. In germline, CDR1 is SEHNR, CDR2 FQNEAQ (reference sequence). There are 16 residues in the CDR3.

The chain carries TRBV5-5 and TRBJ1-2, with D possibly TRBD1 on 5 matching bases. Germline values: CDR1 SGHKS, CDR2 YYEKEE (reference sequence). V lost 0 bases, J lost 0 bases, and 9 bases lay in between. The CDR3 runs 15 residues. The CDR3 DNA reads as TGTGCCAGCAGCTTGGACAGGCGGCCTAACTATGGCTACACCTTC. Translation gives CASSLDRRPNYGYTF. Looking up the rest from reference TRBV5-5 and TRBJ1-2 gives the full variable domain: DAGVTQSPTHLIKTRGQQVTLRCSPISGHKSVSWYQQVLGQGPQFIFQYYEKEERGRGNFPDRFSARQFPNYSSELNVNALLLGDSALYLCASSLDRRPNYGYTFGSGTRLTVV.